The following is a T cell receptor (beta chain) sequence with its context. Everyone who took part was 18 to 89 years old, and they came from fewer than 25 US areas. Original analysis: Using reference gene primer amplification, nucleated cell counts were estimated. Profiling relied on immunoSEQ multiplex PCR, and the TCRdb table lists in-frame clones only, not all of them. V, J and clone size were drawn from that table, and D and trimming were deduced from the DNA. The profile covers about 480,000 clones, with approximately 90% appearing a single time and 1.5% to 2% taken by the ten largest. The data were obtained in a study of blood T cell repertoires in COVID-19. Sample: PBMCs or T cells enriched from blood (not recorded which). This sequence was found in a woman between 40 and 55 years old who had recovered from COVID-19.

CDR3 nucleotide sequence: TGTGCCAGCAGTGAAGCCCTTCTAGGTGGAGCTTTCTTT. Translation: CASSEALLGGAFF. The chain couples TRBV2 to TRBJ1-1; D is uncertain. V gave up 0 bases and J gave up 10 bases, with 12 bases separating them. The CDR3 contains 13 residues. Germline CDR1 and CDR2: SNHLY and FYNNEI.